A single sample gave rise to the 6 T cell receptor beta chains below, sequenced in a study of T cells in Graves' hyperthyroidism and ophthalmopathy. TCR beta CDR3 regions were amplified from RNA transcripts. The TCR CDR3 first-round RT-PCR relied on the HTBI primer set. TCRdb reanalysed the multiplex PCR reads using MiXCR and keeps one entry per CDR3 protein. The sample has roughly 360,000 distinct CDR3 sequences, approximately 13% seen once; the top ten hold about a fifth. Sequenced input: blood. The origin of the receptors is a man aged 25 to 45 with Graves' hyperthyroidism that later progressed to Graves' ophthalmopathy.

The chain uses TRBV29-1 and TRBJ2-1; the match to TRBD2 covers 11 bases. This CDR3 has 16 residues. J lost 0 bases, V lost 3 bases, and 4 bases had no gene match. Germline V CDR1 and CDR2: SQVTM, ANQGSEA. CDR3 sequence: CSVEGLAGGSYNEQFF. The CDR3, as DNA: TGCAGCGTTGAGGGCCTAGCGGGGGGCTCCTACAATGAGCAGTTCTTC.

Turning to this clonotype: Just one base apart from a much larger clone, this may be a read error. The genes are TRBV28 and TRBJ2-7; 7 bases are a match to TRBD1. The CDR3 covers 12 residues. CDR1 MDHEN and CDR2 SYDVKM come from the germline V gene. The DNA of the CDR3 is TGTGTCAGCAGTGACAGGGTGGGTGAGCAGTACTTC. The encoded protein is CVSSDRVGEQYF.

The genes are TRBV18 and TRBJ1-3; no reliable D call. The CDR3 length is 13 residues. V shed 6 bases and J shed 8 bases, with 14 bases lying between them. Per the germline V gene, CDR1 is KGHSH and CDR2 is LQKENI. The CDR3 region is CASSPGIFDTIYF. The CDR3 DNA reads as TGTGCCAGCTCTCCGGGAATCTTCGACACCATATATTTT.

This clonotype was recorded a few times. This chain uses TRBV5-4 with TRBJ1-2, with D perhaps matching TRBD1 (6 bases). Germline CDR1 is SGHNT and CDR2 is YYREEE (reference sequence). The CDR3 covers 16 residues. With 4 bases removed from V and 4 bases from J, the gap between germline ends came to 20 bases. Here the CDR3 reads CASSLPGGGLTYGYTF. The CDR3 DNA reads as TGTGCCAGCAGCCTCCCGGGGGGGGGGCTCACCTATGGCTACACCTTC. Looking up the rest from reference TRBV5-4 and TRBJ1-2 gives the full variable domain: ETGVTQSPTHLIKTRGQQVTLRCSSQSGHNTVSWYQQALGQGPQFIFQYYREEENGRGNFPPRFSGLQFPNYSSELNVNALELDDSALYLCASSLPGGGLTYGYTFGSGTRLTVV.

The chain carries TRBV28 and TRBJ1-5; the D gene is possibly TRBD1 (6 bases). The ends were cut back, 8 bases at V and 6 bases at J, with 17 bases in the middle. This CDR3 spans 14 amino acids. CDR1 is MDHEN, CDR2 SYDVKM, per germline. The CDR3 sequence is CASFLGGGGQPQHF. CDR3 coding DNA: TGTGCCAGCTTCCTGGGGGGCGGGGGTCAGCCCCAGCATTTT.

This clonotype turned up a few times. The rearrangement uses TRBV9 and TRBJ2-1; 9 positions agree with TRBD2. In germline, CDR1 is SGDLS, CDR2 YYNGEE. The trim removed 3 bases at V and 8 bases at J, leaving 9 bases unmatched. This CDR3 is built from 15 residues. CDR3 sequence reads: CASSALRGGRDEQFF. The CDR3 nucleotides are TGTGCCAGCAGCGCCCTGCGGGGGGGCCGGGATGAGCAGTTCTTC.